This T cell receptor (beta chain) was retrieved from a study of identical twins. This CDR3 spans 12 amino acids. CDR1 is LGHNA and CDR2 is YNFKEQ in the germline V gene. The V gene lost 8 bases and the J gene lost 8 bases, with 15 bases spanning the gap. TCRdb reprocessed the 5' RACE reads via MiXCR and lists one record per CDR3 protein. The sample consists of around 1.7 million distinct CDR3 sequences, around a third of them appearing once. The receptor comes from a newborn girl in good health. The source material was cord blood. The rearrangement joins TRBV4-2 to TRBJ1-2; a weak D match, TRBD1 (6 bases). CDR3 protein: CASARAGEGYTF. The CDR3 region has the DNA TGTGCCAGCGCTCGCGCAGGGGAGGGCTACACCTTC.